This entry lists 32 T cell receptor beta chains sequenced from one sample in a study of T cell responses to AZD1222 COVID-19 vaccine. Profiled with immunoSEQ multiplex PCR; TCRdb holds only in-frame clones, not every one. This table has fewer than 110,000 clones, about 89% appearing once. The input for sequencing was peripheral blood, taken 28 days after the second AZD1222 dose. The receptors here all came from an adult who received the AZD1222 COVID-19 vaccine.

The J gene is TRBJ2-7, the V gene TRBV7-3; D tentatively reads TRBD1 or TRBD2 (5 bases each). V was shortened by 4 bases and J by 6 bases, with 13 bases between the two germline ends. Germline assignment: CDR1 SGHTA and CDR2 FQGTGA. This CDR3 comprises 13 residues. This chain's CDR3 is CASSWDHQGEQYF. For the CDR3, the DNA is TGTGCCAGCAGCTGGGACCATCAAGGCGAGCAGTACTTC.

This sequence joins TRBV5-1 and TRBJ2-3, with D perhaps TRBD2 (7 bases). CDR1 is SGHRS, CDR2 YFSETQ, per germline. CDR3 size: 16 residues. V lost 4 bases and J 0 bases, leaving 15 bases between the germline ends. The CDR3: CASSPRGGLSTDTQYF. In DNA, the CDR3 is TGCGCCAGCAGCCCGAGGGGGGGCCTAAGCACAGATACGCAGTATTTT.

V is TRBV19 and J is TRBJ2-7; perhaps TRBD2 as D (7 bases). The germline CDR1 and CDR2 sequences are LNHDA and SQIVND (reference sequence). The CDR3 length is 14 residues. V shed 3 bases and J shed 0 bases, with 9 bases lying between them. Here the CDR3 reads CASSMAGASYEQYF. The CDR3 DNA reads TGTGCCAGTAGTATGGCGGGGGCCTCCTACGAGCAGTACTTC.

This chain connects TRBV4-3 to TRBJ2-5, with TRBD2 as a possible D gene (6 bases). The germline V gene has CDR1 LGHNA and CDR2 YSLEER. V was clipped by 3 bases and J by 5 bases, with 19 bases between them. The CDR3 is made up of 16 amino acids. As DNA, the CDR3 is TGCGCCAGCAGCCAGACCCCGGGACTTATGGGGGAGACCCAGTACTTC. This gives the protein CASSQTPGLMGETQYF.

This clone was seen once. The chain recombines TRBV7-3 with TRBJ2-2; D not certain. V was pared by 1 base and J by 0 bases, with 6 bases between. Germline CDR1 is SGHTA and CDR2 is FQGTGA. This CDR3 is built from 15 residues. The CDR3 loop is CASSLMQPNTGELFF. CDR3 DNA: TGTGCCAGCAGCTTAATGCAACCGAACACCGGGGAGCTGTTTTTT.

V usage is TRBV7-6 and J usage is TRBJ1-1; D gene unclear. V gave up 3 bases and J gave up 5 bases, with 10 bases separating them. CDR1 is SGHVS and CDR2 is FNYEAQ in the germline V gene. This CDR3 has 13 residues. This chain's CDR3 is CASSFSSETEAFF. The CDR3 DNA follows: TGTGCCAGCAGCTTTTCCTCGGAGACTGAAGCTTTCTTT.

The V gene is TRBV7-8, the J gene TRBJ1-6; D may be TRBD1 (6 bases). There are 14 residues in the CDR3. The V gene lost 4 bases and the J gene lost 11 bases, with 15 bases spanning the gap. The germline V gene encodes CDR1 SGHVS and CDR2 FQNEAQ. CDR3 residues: CASSSDSSQTPLHF. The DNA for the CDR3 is TGTGCCAGCAGCTCGGACAGTTCCCAGACACCCCTCCACTTT.

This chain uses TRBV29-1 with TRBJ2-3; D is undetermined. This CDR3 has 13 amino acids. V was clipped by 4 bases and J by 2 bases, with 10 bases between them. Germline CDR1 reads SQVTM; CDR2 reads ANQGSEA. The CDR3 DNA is TGCAGCGTTGGCGAGTGGCCCACAGATACGCAGTATTTT. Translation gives CSVGEWPTDTQYF.

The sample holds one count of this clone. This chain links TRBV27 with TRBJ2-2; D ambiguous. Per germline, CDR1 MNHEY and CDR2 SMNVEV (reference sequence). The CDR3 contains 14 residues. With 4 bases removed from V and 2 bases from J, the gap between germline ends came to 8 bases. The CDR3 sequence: CASSSLSNTGELFF. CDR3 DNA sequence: TGTGCCAGCAGTTCCCTTAGCAACACCGGGGAGCTGTTTTTT.

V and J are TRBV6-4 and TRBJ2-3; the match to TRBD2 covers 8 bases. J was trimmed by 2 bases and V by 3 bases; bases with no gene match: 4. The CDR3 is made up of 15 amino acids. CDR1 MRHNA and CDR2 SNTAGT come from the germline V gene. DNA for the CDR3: TGTGCCAGCAGTGAAGGGCGGGGGGACACAGATACGCAGTATTTT. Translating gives CASSEGRGDTDTQYF.

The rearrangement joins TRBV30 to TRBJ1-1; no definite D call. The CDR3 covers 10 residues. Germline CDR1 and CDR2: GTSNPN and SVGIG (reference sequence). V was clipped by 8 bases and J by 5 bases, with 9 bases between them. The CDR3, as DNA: TGTGCCGGGATGAGGACTGAAGCTTTCTTT. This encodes CAGMRTEAFF.

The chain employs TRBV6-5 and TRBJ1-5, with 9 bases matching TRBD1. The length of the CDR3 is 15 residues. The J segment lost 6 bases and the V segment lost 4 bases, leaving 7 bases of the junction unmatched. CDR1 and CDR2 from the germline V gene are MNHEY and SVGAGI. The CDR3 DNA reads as TGTGCCAGCAGTTTGACAGGGGGGACAGGTCAGCCCCAGCATTTT. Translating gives CASSLTGGTGQPQHF.

The CDR3 here is CASSSDRDRLTRGYTF. The CDR3 DNA is TGTGCCAGCAGCTCGGATAGGGACAGGTTAACACGGGGCTACACCTTC. The V call is TRBV5-4, the J call TRBJ1-2; 8 bases line up with TRBD1. Trimming removed 3 bases from V and 8 bases from J; junction bases left unmatched: 15. The CDR3 has 16 amino acids. Germline loops: CDR1 SGHNT, CDR2 YYREEE (reference sequence). The complete variable domain, with remaining parts taken from reference TRBV5-4 and TRBJ1-2, reads ETGVTQSPTHLIKTRGQQVTLRCSSQSGHNTVSWYQQALGQGPQFIFQYYREEENGRGNFPPRFSGLQFPNYSSELNVNALELDDSALYLCASSSDRDRLTRGYTFGSGTRLTVV.

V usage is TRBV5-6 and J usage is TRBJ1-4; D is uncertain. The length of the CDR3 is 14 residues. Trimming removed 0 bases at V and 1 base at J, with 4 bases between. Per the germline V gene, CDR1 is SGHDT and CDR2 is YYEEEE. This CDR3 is CASSLAGTNEKLFF. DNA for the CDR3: TGTGCCAGCAGCTTGGCCGGAACTAATGAAAAACTGTTTTTT.

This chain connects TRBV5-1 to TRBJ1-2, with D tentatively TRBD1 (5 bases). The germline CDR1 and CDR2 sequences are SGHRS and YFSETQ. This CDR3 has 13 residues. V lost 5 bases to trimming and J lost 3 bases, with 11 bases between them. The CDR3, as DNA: TGCGCCAGCAGATCGGGACTCGACTATGGCTACACCTTC. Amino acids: CASRSGLDYGYTF.

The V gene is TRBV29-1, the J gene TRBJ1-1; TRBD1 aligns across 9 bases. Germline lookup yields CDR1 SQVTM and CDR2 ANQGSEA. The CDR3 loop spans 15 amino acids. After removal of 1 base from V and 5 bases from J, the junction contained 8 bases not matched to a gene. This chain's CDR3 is CSVEVPGQGRTEAFF. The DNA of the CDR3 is TGCAGCGTTGAAGTCCCGGGACAGGGAAGGACTGAAGCTTTCTTT. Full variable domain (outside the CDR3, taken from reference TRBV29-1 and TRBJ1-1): SAVISQKPSRDICQRGTSLTIQCQVDSQVTMMFWYRQQPGQSLTLIATANQGSEATYESGFVIDKFPISRPNLTFSTLTVSNMSPEDSSIYLCSVEVPGQGRTEAFFGQGTRLTVV.

The CDR3 loop is CASSSGDRYNEKLFF. The CDR3 DNA reads TGTGCCAGCAGCTCCGGGGACAGATATAATGAAAAACTGTTTTTT. The V gene is TRBV7-2, the J gene TRBJ1-4, with 7 positions matching TRBD1. The V segment lost 4 bases and the J segment 4 bases; nucleotides outside the gene matches: 6. Per the germline V gene, CDR1 is SGHTA and CDR2 is FQGNSA. The CDR3 covers 15 residues.

The DNA of the CDR3 is TGTGCCAGCAGCCCAGGTCCCCGGGAGACCCAGTACTTC. Its translation: CASSPGPRETQYF. The J gene is TRBJ2-5, the V gene TRBV3-1 (or the pseudogene TRBV3-2); no firm D call. Germline loops: CDR1 LGHDT, CDR2 YNNKEL (reference sequence). V was pared by 4 bases and J by 5 bases, with 11 bases between. CDR3 length equals 13 residues.

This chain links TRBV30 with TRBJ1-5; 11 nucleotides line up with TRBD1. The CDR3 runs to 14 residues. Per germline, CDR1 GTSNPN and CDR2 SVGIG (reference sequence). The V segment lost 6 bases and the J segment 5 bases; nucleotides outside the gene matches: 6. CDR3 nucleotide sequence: TGTGCCTGTACCGGGACAGGGGGGGATCAGCCCCAGCATTTT. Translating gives CACTGTGGDQPQHF.

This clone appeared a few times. As DNA, the CDR3 is TGTGCCAGCAGCTGGAGCAGGGGGCAGCCCCAGCATTTT. As protein: CASSWSRGQPQHF. V is TRBV5-6 and J is TRBJ1-5; 7 bases are a match to TRBD1. CDR3 length: 13 amino acids. The ends lost 3 bases at V and 7 bases at J; junction bases unmatched: 4. Germline V CDR1 and CDR2: SGHDT, YYEEEE. The variable domain in full, with the rest retrieved from reference TRBV5-6 and TRBJ1-5, is DAGVTQSPTHLIKTRGQQVTLRCSPKSGHDTVSWYQQALGQGPQFIFQYYEEEERQRGNFPDRFSGHQFPNYSSELNVNALLLGDSALYLCASSWSRGQPQHFGDGTRLSIL.

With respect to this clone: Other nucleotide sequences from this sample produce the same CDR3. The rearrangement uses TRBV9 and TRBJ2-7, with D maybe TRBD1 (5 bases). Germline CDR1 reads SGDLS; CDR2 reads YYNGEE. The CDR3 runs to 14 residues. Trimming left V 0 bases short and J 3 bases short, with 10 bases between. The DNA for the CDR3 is TGTGCCAGCAGCGTAGCAGGGTCAGGCTACGAGCAGTACTTC. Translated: CASSVAGSGYEQYF.

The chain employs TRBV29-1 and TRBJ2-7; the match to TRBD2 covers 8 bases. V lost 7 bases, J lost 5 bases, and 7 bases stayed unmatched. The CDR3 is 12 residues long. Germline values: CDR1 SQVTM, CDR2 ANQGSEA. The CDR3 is CSGGLAIDEQYF. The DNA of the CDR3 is TGCAGCGGAGGACTAGCTATCGACGAGCAGTACTTC.

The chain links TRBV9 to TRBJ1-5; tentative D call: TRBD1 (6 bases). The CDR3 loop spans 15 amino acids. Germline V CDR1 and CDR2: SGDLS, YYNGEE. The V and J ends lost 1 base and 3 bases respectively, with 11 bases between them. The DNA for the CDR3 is TGTGCCAGCAGCGTAACGGGGGCGAACAATCAGCCCCAGCATTTT. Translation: CASSVTGANNQPQHF.

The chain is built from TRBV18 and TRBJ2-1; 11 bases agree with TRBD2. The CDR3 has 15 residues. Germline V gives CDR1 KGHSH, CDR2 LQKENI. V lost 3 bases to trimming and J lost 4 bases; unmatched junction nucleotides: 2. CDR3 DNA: TGTGCCAGCTCACCCACTAGCGGGGGATACAATGAGCAGTTCTTC. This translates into CASSPTSGGYNEQFF.

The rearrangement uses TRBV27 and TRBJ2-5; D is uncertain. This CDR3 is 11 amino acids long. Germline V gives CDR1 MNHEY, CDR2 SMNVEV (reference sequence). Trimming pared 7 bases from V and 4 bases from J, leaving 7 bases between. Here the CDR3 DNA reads TGTGCCAGCAAAGGAGCAGAGACCCAGTACTTC. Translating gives CASKGAETQYF.

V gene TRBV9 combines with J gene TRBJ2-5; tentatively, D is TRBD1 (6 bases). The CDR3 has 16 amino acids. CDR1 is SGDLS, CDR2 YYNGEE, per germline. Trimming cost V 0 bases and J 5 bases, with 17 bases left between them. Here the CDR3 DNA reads TGTGCCAGCAGCGTAGGAGATAGGGGGAGCGGTGAGACCCAGTACTTC. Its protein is CASSVGDRGSGETQYF.

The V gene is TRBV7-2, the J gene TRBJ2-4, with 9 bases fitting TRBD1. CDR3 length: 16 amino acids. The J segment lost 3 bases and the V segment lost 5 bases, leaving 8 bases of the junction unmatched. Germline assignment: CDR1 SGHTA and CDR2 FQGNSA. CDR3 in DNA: TGTGCCAGCAGCGAACGCACAGGGGGCGTCAAAAACATTCAGTACTTC. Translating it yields CASSERTGGVKNIQYF.

CDR3: CASSPEGEGHNEQFF. As DNA, the CDR3 is TGTGCCAGCAGCCCCGAGGGGGAGGGACACAATGAGCAGTTCTTC. The V call is TRBV9, the J call TRBJ2-1; D might be TRBD2 (7 bases). Germline CDR1 SGDLS, CDR2 YYNGEE. V lost 4 bases and J 5 bases, leaving 16 bases between the germline ends. CDR3 length equals 15 residues.

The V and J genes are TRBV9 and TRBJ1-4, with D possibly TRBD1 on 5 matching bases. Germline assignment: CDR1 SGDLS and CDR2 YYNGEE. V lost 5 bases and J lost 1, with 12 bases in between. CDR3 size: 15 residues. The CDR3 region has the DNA TGTGCCAGCAGTAGTTTCAGGGTAACTAATGAAAAACTGTTTTTT. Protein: CASSSFRVTNEKLFF.

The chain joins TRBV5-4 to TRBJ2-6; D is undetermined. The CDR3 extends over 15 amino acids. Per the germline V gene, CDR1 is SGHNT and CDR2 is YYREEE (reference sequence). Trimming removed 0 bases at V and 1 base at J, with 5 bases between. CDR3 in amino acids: CASSLEGSGANVLTF. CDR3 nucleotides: TGTGCCAGCAGCTTGGAAGGGTCTGGGGCCAACGTCCTGACTTTC.

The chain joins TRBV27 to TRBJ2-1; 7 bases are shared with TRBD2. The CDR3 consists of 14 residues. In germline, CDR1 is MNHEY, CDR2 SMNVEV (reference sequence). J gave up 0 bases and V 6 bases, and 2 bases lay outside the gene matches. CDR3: CASRLAYSYNEQFF. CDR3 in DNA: TGTGCCAGCAGACTAGCGTACTCCTACAATGAGCAGTTCTTC.

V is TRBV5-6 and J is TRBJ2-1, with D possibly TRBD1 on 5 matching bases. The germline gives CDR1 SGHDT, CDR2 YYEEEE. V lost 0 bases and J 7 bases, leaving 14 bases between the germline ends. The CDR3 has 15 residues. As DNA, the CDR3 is TGTGCCAGCAGCTTGGTTGGGCAGGGTGGTAATGAGCAGTTCTTC. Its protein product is CASSLVGQGGNEQFF.